The sequence of this T cell receptor beta chain was determined in a study of cytomegalovirus exposure and HLA in healthy donors (dated by TCRdb to the late 2010s). Study-level background: According to an earlier analysis of 587 of the donors, some 180 million T cells yielded some 110 million unique TCR beta sequences and roughly 280 Gb of sequence data. Of the approximately 400 genotyped donors, around 81% fell in the genetic ancestry cluster associated with self-reported Caucasian donors. An early release that covered about 600 HLA-typed donors contained about 300 gigabases of sequencing data and about 84 million unique TCR sequences. Several DR-DQ haplotypes were treated as single units for association and clustering because of strong linkage in the cohort. HLA typing covered class I and class II loci at four-digit resolution. The aim of the study was to test whether cataloging public T cell receptors could identify signatures of past pathogen exposure. Typing coverage varied by locus: roughly 620-630 donors for A, B, C, DRB1 and DQB1; approximately 520 for DQA1; nearly 610 for DPA1; fewer than 480 for DPB1. Every repertoire in the discovery cohort had been generated on one and the same sequencing platform. The T cell repertoires of some 670 subjects were profiled by immunosequencing and related to cytomegalovirus serostatus. Across 398 genotyped donors of the cohort, an average of about 240,000 unique TCR beta nucleotide sequences per donor were sequenced, and around 19% of those sequences were non-productive. A later genetic analysis took genome-wide SNP genotypes for about 65% of the 666 donors and used that subset as a discovery cohort. To study patterns of TCR occurrence, a later analysis re-analyzed previously published TCR beta repertoires from around 670 donors and added high-resolution HLA genotyping. To decide whether each TCR beta V gene segment behaved as functional or pseudogenic, an earlier analysis of some 540 of the donors relied on high-throughput TCR beta sequencing. High-throughput TCR immunosequencing, statistical association of individual TCRs with disease status, and machine learning were combined to predict cytomegalovirus infection status. Donor age, sex, ethnicity and CMV serostatus were compiled alongside the repertoire data. Along with the approximately 700-subject first cohort, a separate validation cohort of over a hundred different subjects was used. Rather than drawing on any new phenotypic data, the later analysis identified candidate immune exposures from TCR beta sequences and the way those sequences occurred across donors.

Libraries were constructed by the immunoSEQ multiplex PCR assay. The multiplex PCR relied on a mix of 60 forward primers for TCR Vbeta segments and 13 reverse primers for TCR Jbeta segments. The CDR3 region of rearranged TCR beta genes was amplified from genomic DNA by a multiplex PCR assay. The Illumina HiSeq System was used to sequence the amplified TCR beta libraries as 87-base-pair reads. The original methods were these. Across the 670 or so repertoires, a later analysis counted 78 million or so unique TCR beta chains, 8.5 million to 12 million of which were shared by at least two donors. A nearest-neighbor algorithm error-corrected the raw reads and collapsed the reads into unique sequences, merging closely related sequences to remove PCR and sequencing errors. To assign V, D and J gene segments, CDR3 sequences were aligned to IMGT reference sequences. For a sequence to be retained, a match of at least six nucleotides to both a V gene segment and a J gene segment was required. Rearrangements were called productive when the CDR3 lacked stop codons and stayed in frame with V and J; all others were non-productive. Following IMGT convention, CDR3 was defined as the stretch from the second conserved V-encoded cysteine to the conserved J-encoded phenylalanine. The earlier analysis of 587 of the donors excluded any sequence lacking an unambiguous match to a single V gene segment. An earlier analysis of some 610 of the donors called V segments functional above 56.7% productive rearrangements and segregating when the between-donor standard deviation exceeded 5%. To diagnose cytomegalovirus status from the catalog of TCR beta chain sequences, a statistical classification framework was built. A later analysis assigned V and J genes by comparing TCR nucleotide sequences with IMGT/GENE-DB human TR gene sequences. A later analysis assigned CDR3 sequences and most-parsimonious VDJ recombination scenarios with the TCRdist pipeline. A later analysis defined each TCR beta chain by its CDR3 amino acid sequence plus V-gene family, and excluded reads lacking a unique V-gene family. In a later analysis, fewer than 650 highly shared, low-generation-probability nucleotide sequences were removed to address suspected cross-contamination and a sequencing artifact. A later analysis calculated a clonal expansion index for each public chain from normalized within-repertoire ranks of inferred template counts. A later analysis computed generation probabilities with a VDJ recombination model fitted to out-of-frame rearrangements, and checked the results against IGoR. Hypergeometric tests were used in a later analysis to score TCR-TCR, TCR-HLA and TCR-CMV co-occurrence, with a repertoire-size bias correction applied to the TCR pairs. False discovery rates were estimated in a later analysis by permuting HLA or CMV assignments 20 times. In a later analysis, co-occurring TCRs were grouped using DBSCAN, and TCRdist sequence similarity was added for clustering within HLA-allele-positive subsets. Repertoires with fewer than 30,000 or more than 120,000 public chains were left out of co-occurrence clustering, as were roughly five repertoires with anomalous nucleotide sharing. TCRdb re-hosts the immuneACCESS table, in-frame sequences only. Its copies lack some clones; in the studies checked, an unresolved V gene accounts for under half of them, and the cause for the rest is not known. Clone size and V and J calls were adopted from that table, with D and trimming inferred from the DNA. In this sample the table shows more than 85,000 clones, approximately 82% of which occur a single time. The leading ten clones occupy 8.2% of the sample.

The cohort comprised some 730 healthy bone marrow donors. At the time of sampling, all cohort members were nominally healthy, though unrecorded immune exposures were likely present. The donor was CMV seropositive and was included in the group of 250 to 300 seropositive cohort members. A peripheral blood sample was provided by each donor, and peripheral blood mononuclear cells were used for TCR beta sequencing. Genomic DNA was extracted from the blood cell samples with the Qiagen DNeasy Blood Extraction Kit. Paper-wide results and their limitations: The study listed around 160 TCR beta chains as associated with cytomegalovirus. Because counts were too low, more than 15 rarely observed V segments, including chromosome 9 orphons, were left out of the earlier analysis of 500 to 650 of the donors. This cohort had only TCR beta chains sequenced, and the lack of alpha or paired-chain data limited which features could be detected. Correlated functional status among segregating V segments might reflect linkage disequilibrium, but an unknown experimental factor could not be ruled out. When HLA alleles, especially DR and DQ, strongly co-occurred, attributing TCR associations to individual alleles was difficult. Cytomegalovirus status was reported to be diagnosed by the classifier with high specificity and sensitivity in both the original and validation cohorts. The sequencing pipeline was judged likely to have produced a cluster of highly shared sequence variants as a technical artifact. Most TCR sequences were seen in very few donors, while some public TCRs were found in many individuals. In a later analysis, HLA-associated TCR beta chains showed more clonal expansion and lower generation probabilities than non-associated chains that were equally common. According to the authors, the approach could potentially be generalized to other disease states and immunological phenotypes. According to a later analysis, most CMV-associated TCR beta chains appeared to be HLA-restricted, and the HLA associations seemed to be driven largely by CMV exposure. In a later analysis, several top co-occurrence clusters were reported to appear linked to parvovirus B19, influenza, CMV and Epstein-Barr virus. A later genetic analysis reported fewer N-insertions in productive TCRs among donors in an Asian-associated ancestry cluster than the roughly 620-donor mean. In a later analysis, the rate of TCR association differed among HLA loci, with DRB1 alleles having the most associated TCRs and HLA-C alleles having the fewest. Presence/absence analyses assumed roughly uniform sequencing depth across donors, an assumption that may not hold. An association between a missense DCLRE1C variant and V-gene and J-gene trimming of TCR beta chains was found in a later genetic analysis and replicated in an independent cohort. A further reported finding was that TCR beta sequences accurately predicted the HLA-A and HLA-B alleles for most subjects in the first cohort. CMV serostatus was the only immune exposure information available for the cohort. Specific HLA alleles were associated with over 15,000 TCR beta sequences at a false discovery rate of 0.05 in a later analysis. In an earlier analysis of some 550 of the donors, most TCR beta V segments were observed in productive rearrangements about 90% or about 30% of the time, broadly matching IMGT annotations. Because HLA typing was missing for some donors at each locus, association tests included only the typed subset. Three of the identified cytomegalovirus-associated TCR beta chains were confirmed in vitro to be specific for cytomegalovirus antigens.

With regard to this clone: Its specific antigen is unknown. It has no much larger one-base neighbor in the sample; base qualities were not kept.

The TCR originated in a middle-aged man in good health and CMV-seropositive. The sequenced sample was PBMCs.

The CDR3 region: CASSYSGGSKNIQYF. The base sequence is TGTGCCAGCAGTTACTCAGGAGGGTCCAAAAACATTCAGTACTTC. The chain was built from TRBV6-6 and TRBJ2-4; tentative D gene TRBD2, with 6 bases matching. Including cysteine and phenylalanine, the CDR3 has 15 amino acids. Only CDR3 DNA remains: 45 bases, in frame from the first base. V drops 0 bases and J drops 2 bases, leaving 8 bases in between. CDR1 and CDR2, looked up from the germline V gene (reference sequence), are MNHNY and SVGAGI.